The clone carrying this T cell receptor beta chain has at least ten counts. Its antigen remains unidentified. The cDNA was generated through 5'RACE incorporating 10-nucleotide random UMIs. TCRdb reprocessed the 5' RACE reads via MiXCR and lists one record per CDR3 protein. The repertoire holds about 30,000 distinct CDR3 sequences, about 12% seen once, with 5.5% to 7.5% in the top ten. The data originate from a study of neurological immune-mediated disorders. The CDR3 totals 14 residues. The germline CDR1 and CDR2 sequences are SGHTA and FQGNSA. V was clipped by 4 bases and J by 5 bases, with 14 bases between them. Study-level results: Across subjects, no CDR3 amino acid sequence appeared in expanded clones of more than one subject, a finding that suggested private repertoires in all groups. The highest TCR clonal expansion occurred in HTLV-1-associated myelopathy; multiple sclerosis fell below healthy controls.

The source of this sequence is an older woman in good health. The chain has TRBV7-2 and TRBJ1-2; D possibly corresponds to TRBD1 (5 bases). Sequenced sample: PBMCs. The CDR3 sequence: CASSSYGAFYGYTF. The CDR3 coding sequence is TGTGCCAGCAGCTCCTACGGGGCTTTTTATGGCTACACCTTC.